These 31 T cell receptor beta chains came from one sample sequenced in a study of response to subunit inactivated influenza vaccine. TCRdb re-analysed the RT-PCR reads in MiXCR, keeping a single row per CDR3 protein. The sample yields 450,000 to 600,000 distinct CDR3 sequences, about 8% seen once. Here the sequenced sample was PBMCs from blood, taken 23 months after vaccination. Every receptor here comes from a man aged 50 to 69 who received an inactivated influenza vaccine.

The table lists this clonotype with a few counts. The chain uses TRBV15 and TRBJ1-4, with D possibly TRBD1 on 5 matching bases. V was cut by 4 bases and J by 3 bases, with 15 bases left in between. This CDR3 spans 16 amino acids. The V gene's germline CDR1 is LNHNV and CDR2 YYDKDF (reference sequence). The CDR3 is CATSKNKGTSNEKLFF. In nucleotides, the CDR3 is TGTGCCACCAGCAAAAATAAGGGGACTTCTAATGAAAAACTGTTTTTT. The variable domain in full, completed from reference TRBV15 and TRBJ1-4, reads DAMVIQNPRYQVTQFGKPVTLSCSQTLNHNVMYWYQQKSSQAPKLLFHYYDKDFNNEADTPDNFQSRRPNTSFCFLDIRSPGLGDTAMYLCATSKNKGTSNEKLFFGSGTQLSVL.

This sequence joins TRBV6-1 and TRBJ2-1, with D perhaps TRBD1 or TRBD2 (8 bases each). CDR3 length equals 14 residues. Trimming pared 11 bases from V and 1 base from J, leaving 15 bases between. From germline, CDR1 is MNHNS and CDR2 SASEGT. The CDR3 loop reads CAGGRTGSYNEQFF. CDR3 nucleotide sequence: TGTGCCGGCGGGAGGACAGGGTCCTACAATGAGCAGTTCTTC.

The CDR3 protein is CASSKGRPGSAGGETQYF. The CDR3, as DNA: TGTGCCAGCAGCAAAGGTCGGCCGGGGAGCGCCGGGGGGGAGACCCAGTACTTC. The rearrangement uses TRBV21-1 and TRBJ2-5; TRBD1 is the table's D call, not checked against the DNA. TRBV21-1 is a pseudogene segment. This CDR3 region has 18 residues.

The rearrangement uses TRBV5-1 and TRBJ1-5, with D uncertain. The germline CDR1 and CDR2 sequences are SGHRS and YFSETQ. V was trimmed by 0 bases and J by 1 base, leaving 11 bases between them. The CDR3 extends over 16 amino acids. The CDR3: CASSLAGLGSNQPQHF. The CDR3 DNA sequence: TGCGCCAGCAGCTTGGCGGGGTTGGGAAGCAATCAGCCCCAGCATTTT.

The J gene is TRBJ2-1, the V gene TRBV20-1, with D possibly matching TRBD1 (6 bases). This CDR3 is 13 amino acids long. V lost 4 bases, J lost 2 bases, and 9 bases lay in between. Looked up from germline, CDR1 is DFQATT and CDR2 is SNEGSKA (reference sequence). CDR3 bases: TGCAGTGCTACACAGGGACCCTACAATGAGCAGTTCTTC. The encoded protein is CSATQGPYNEQFF.

For this clonotype: An end of the junction differs from the germline gene, which may be a read error. The genes are TRBV6-1 and TRBJ2-1, with 7 bases matching TRBD2. Germline V lookup: CDR1 MNHNS, CDR2 SASEGT. CDR3 length: 15 amino acids. CDR3 DNA: TGTGCCAGCAGAAGATCCGGGACTACCTACGATGAGCAGTTCTTC. It translates to CASRRSGTTYDEQFF.

The rearrangement links TRBV4-1 to TRBJ1-1; D unclear. V gave up 0 bases and J gave up 7 bases, with 12 bases separating them. CDR1 and CDR2 from the germline V gene are MGHRA and YSYEKL. The CDR3 runs 14 residues. The CDR3 coding sequence is TGCGCCAGCAGCCAAGACGTTGCGTTGGGTGAAGCTTTCTTT. This sequence encodes CASSQDVALGEAFF.

Many counts were recorded for this clonotype. V usage is TRBV15 and J usage is TRBJ2-5, with D perhaps matching TRBD2 (5 bases). Deletions cut 0 bases from V and 3 bases from J, with 11 bases between. This CDR3 comprises 15 residues. The V gene's germline CDR1 is LNHNV and CDR2 YYDKDF (reference sequence). This chain's CDR3 is CATSRDPGRKETQYF. Written as DNA, the CDR3 is TGTGCCACCAGCAGAGACCCGGGAAGAAAAGAGACCCAGTACTTC.

This clonotype was observed a few times. The chain has TRBV29-1 and TRBJ2-1; 7 bases map to TRBD2. CDR1 SQVTM and CDR2 ANQGSEA come from the germline V gene. The CDR3 is 12 residues long. Trimming at V came to 7 bases and at J to 5 bases, leaving 5 bases not matched to a gene. The CDR3 region has the DNA TGCAGCGGACGGGAGGCCCACAATGAGCAGTTCTTC. Translated: CSGREAHNEQFF.

The table lists this clonotype with a few counts. The chain uses TRBV5-1 and TRBJ1-4, with 7 bases fitting TRBD1. In germline, CDR1 is SGHRS, CDR2 YFSETQ. The J segment lost 7 bases and the V segment lost 5 bases, leaving 11 bases of the junction unmatched. The CDR3 spans 15 residues. This CDR3 is CASSLAGTETEKLFF. The CDR3 DNA reads TGCGCCAGCAGTCTCGCCGGGACAGAAACTGAAAAACTGTTTTTT. Full variable domain (rest looked up from reference TRBV5-1 and TRBJ1-4): KAGVTQTPRYLIKTRGQQVTLSCSPISGHRSVSWYQQTPGQGLQFLFEYFSETQRNKGNFPGRFSGRQFSNSRSEMNVSTLELGDSALYLCASSLAGTETEKLFFGSGTQLSVL.

This clonotype was counted many times. The genes are TRBV29-1 and TRBJ2-1; 7 bases fit TRBD1. V shed 7 bases, J shed 2 bases, and the junction held 17 bases outside the gene matches. Germline assignment: CDR1 SQVTM and CDR2 ANQGSEA. The CDR3 consists of 17 residues. The CDR3: CSAPTGMSSPTYNEQFF. The CDR3 region has the DNA TGCAGCGCTCCGACAGGGATGTCTAGCCCTACCTACAATGAGCAGTTCTTC.

The chain carries TRBV4-3 and TRBJ2-5, with D possibly being TRBD1 (5 bases). The CDR3 totals 15 residues. Germline-derived CDR1 and CDR2 are LGHNA and YSLEER. Trimming shortened V by 4 bases and J by 3 bases, and 15 bases separated the two germline ends. For the CDR3, the DNA is TGCGCCAGCAGCCCAAGGGGCCGGAGCGAAGAGACCCAGTACTTC. This translates into CASSPRGRSEETQYF.

This chain links TRBV10-3 with TRBJ1-4; tentative D call: TRBD1 (6 bases). Germline V gives CDR1 ENHRY, CDR2 SYGVKD. The CDR3 totals 17 residues. Trimming left V 11 bases short and J 5 bases short, with 27 bases between. The CDR3 reads CAVGAPVGGARNEKLFF. DNA for the CDR3: TGTGCCGTCGGGGCCCCAGTAGGGGGGGCCAGAAATGAAAAACTGTTTTTT.

This clonotype was detected a few times. The chain is built from TRBV29-1 and TRBJ2-4; D perhaps matches TRBD1 (5 bases). Germline CDR1 is SQVTM and CDR2 is ANQGSEA. This CDR3 has 14 amino acids. V lost 3 bases and J 6 bases, leaving 15 bases between the germline ends. CDR3 nucleotide sequence: TGCAGCGTTGAGGACACACAACACCGAAACATTCAGTACTTC. It codes for CSVEDTQHRNIQYF.

This clonotype was counted many times. This chain links TRBV29-1 with TRBJ2-3, with TRBD1 matching 10 bases. Trimming cost V 4 bases and J 3 bases; bases outside gene matches: 4. Germline CDR1 is SQVTM and CDR2 is ANQGSEA. This CDR3 spans 14 amino acids. In nucleotides, the CDR3 is TGCAGCGTTGGTCGGACAGGGGGGACAGATACGCAGTATTTT. It translates to CSVGRTGGTDTQYF.

The chain uses TRBV6-2 or TRBV6-3 and TRBJ2-7, with D possibly being TRBD1 (6 bases). CDR1 and CDR2 from the germline V gene are MNHEY and SVGEGT. Trimming pared 0 bases from V and 0 bases from J, leaving 9 bases between. The CDR3 consists of 15 residues. DNA of the CDR3: TGTGCCAGCAGTTACTCGGGGGCGCTCTCCTACGAGCAGTACTTC. It encodes CASSYSGALSYEQYF.

This clonotype was found many times. The V call is TRBV29-1, the J call TRBJ2-1; D is ambiguous. This CDR3 spans 16 amino acids. The germline V gene has CDR1 SQVTM and CDR2 ANQGSEA. Trimming stripped 3 bases from V and 0 bases from J, with 15 bases between. The CDR3 DNA follows: TGCAGCGTTGACCCTAGTTCCTCAAGCTCCTACAATGAGCAGTTCTTC. It specifies CSVDPSSSSSYNEQFF.

This clonotype appeared many times. This chain joins TRBV5-1 and TRBJ2-5; 14 nucleotides agree with TRBD2. V trimming: 4 bases; J trimming: 6 bases; junction bases outside the gene matches: 8. The CDR3 runs 16 residues. CDR1 is SGHRS and CDR2 is YFSETQ in the germline V gene. The CDR3 region has the DNA TGCGCCAGCAGCAGACACGGGACTAGCGGGAGTCAGACCCAGTACTTC. This sequence encodes CASSRHGTSGSQTQYF.

This clonotype was found a few times. The chain is built from TRBV12-3 or TRBV12-4 and TRBJ2-2; D remains unclear. Deletions cut 4 bases from V and 1 base from J, with 7 bases between. CDR3 size: 14 residues. CDR3 DNA sequence: TGTGCCAGCAGTTCACGACAGAACACCGGGGAGCTGTTTTTT. Translation: CASSSRQNTGELFF.

This clonotype appeared a few times. The chain couples TRBV20-1 to TRBJ1-5; D not certain. The V and J ends lost 3 bases and 7 bases respectively, with 22 bases between them. The germline CDR1 and CDR2 sequences are DFQATT and SNEGSKA (reference sequence). The CDR3 totals 16 residues. CDR3 nucleotides: TGCAGTGCTAGTGAGTCGAGCAGGCCCACCGGGCAGCCCCAGCATTTT. It translates to CSASESSRPTGQPQHF.

This clonotype was recorded many times. J is TRBJ2-3 and V is TRBV7-9; TRBD2 is a possible D gene (5 bases). The V gene's germline CDR1 is SEHNR and CDR2 FQNEAQ (reference sequence). CDR3 length: 17 amino acids. Trimming took 5 bases from V and 0 from J, leaving 18 bases between them. CDR3 amino acids: CASSPKREARSTDTQYF. As DNA, the CDR3 is TGTGCCAGCAGCCCAAAGAGGGAAGCCCGGAGCACAGATACGCAGTATTTT.

V usage is TRBV4-1 and J usage is TRBJ2-3; no clear D. The germline V gene has CDR1 MGHRA and CDR2 YSYEKL. V lost 3 bases and J lost 4, with 5 bases in between. The CDR3 covers 12 residues. The CDR3: CASSQMADTQYF. CDR3 DNA: TGCGCCAGCAGCCAGATGGCAGATACGCAGTATTTT.

The chain joins TRBV11-2 to TRBJ2-5; 9 bases agree with TRBD1. V was pared by 6 bases and J by 5 bases, with 7 bases of the junction left unmatched. The CDR3 spans 14 residues. Germline values: CDR1 SGHAT, CDR2 FQNNGV. CDR3 residues: CASRRTGEVETQYF. For the CDR3, the DNA is TGTGCCAGCAGACGGACAGGGGAGGTGGAGACCCAGTACTTC.

The chain joins TRBV7-2 to TRBJ2-1; 10 bases agree with TRBD2. This CDR3 comprises 17 residues. V lost 5 bases, J lost 8 bases, and 15 bases stayed unmatched. Germline CDR1 SGHTA, CDR2 FQGNSA. DNA for the CDR3: TGTGCCAGCAGCCCGTCAGGGAGTAGCGGGGGGAGGGATGAGCAGTTCTTC. Translating it yields CASSPSGSSGGRDEQFF.

This clonotype appeared many times. The J gene is TRBJ2-5, the V gene TRBV6-1, with D hard to call. The CDR3 covers 14 residues. The V end was cut by 5 bases, the J end by 5 bases, with 15 bases between. Germline-derived CDR1 and CDR2 are MNHNS and SASEGT. CDR3 DNA sequence: TGTGCCAGCAGTCTTACGTCCCAAGTGGAGACCCAGTACTTC. It encodes CASSLTSQVETQYF.

The chain uses TRBV6-1 and TRBJ1-5; 8 bases are shared with TRBD1. There are 14 residues in the CDR3. The germline gives CDR1 MNHNS, CDR2 SASEGT. Unmatched junction bases numbered 7, after V lost 5 bases and J lost 7 bases. DNA for the CDR3: TGTGCCAGCAGTCGGACAGGGAAGAGCCAGCCCCAGCATTTT. Protein: CASSRTGKSQPQHF.

The table lists this clonotype with a few counts. The chain has TRBV24-1 and TRBJ2-5; weak D call: TRBD1 (6 bases). The length of the CDR3 is 14 residues. The V end was cut by 3 bases, the J end by 4 bases, with 11 bases between. CDR1 KGHDR and CDR2 SFDVKD come from the germline V gene. The chain's CDR3 is CATSDPTGTETQYF. In DNA, the CDR3 is TGTGCCACCAGTGATCCTACAGGGACAGAGACCCAGTACTTC.

In its sample, this clonotype was seen once. The chain has TRBV7-9 and TRBJ2-2; D is perhaps TRBD2 (6 bases). CDR1 and CDR2 from the germline V gene are SEHNR and FQNEAQ (reference sequence). The CDR3 contains 17 residues. V lost 4 bases and J lost 5, with 20 bases in between. The CDR3 coding sequence is TGTGCCAGCAGCTCAGCTCCGGGACTGGGCGGAACCGGGGAGCTGTTTTTT. This codes for CASSSAPGLGGTGELFF.

This clonotype has at least ten counts. The chain joins TRBV12-3 or TRBV12-4 to TRBJ1-5; D is unresolved. Trimming removed 3 bases at V and 6 bases at J, with 15 bases between. The CDR3 consists of 15 residues. The CDR3 loop reads CASSLEEGASQPQHF. CDR3 in DNA: TGTGCCAGCAGTTTGGAGGAGGGCGCTAGTCAGCCCCAGCATTTT.

This clonotype was seen a few times. This chain joins TRBV4-2 and TRBJ2-2, with unresolved D. V shed 0 bases and J shed 4 bases, with 6 bases lying between them. CDR3 length: 14 amino acids. Germline V gives CDR1 LGHNA, CDR2 YNFKEQ. CDR3 DNA sequence: TGTGCCAGCAGCCAAGACTCTGCCACCGGGGAGCTGTTTTTT. Translated, it gives CASSQDSATGELFF.

This clonotype was picked up many times. The genes are TRBV7-2 and TRBJ1-1; D might be TRBD1 (5 bases). In germline, CDR1 is SGHTA, CDR2 FQGNSA. The CDR3 runs 17 residues. V was trimmed by 1 base and J by 2 bases, leaving 17 bases between them. CDR3 bases: TGTGCCAGCAGCTTAGGTGGGGCGATGGCCCCAAACACTGAAGCTTTCTTT. Its translation: CASSLGGAMAPNTEAFF.